These T cell receptor beta chains were read from a single sample in a study of Ad26.COV2.S vaccination and SARS-CoV-2 variants. TCRdb's copy holds only in-frame clones and misses some; the assay was immunoSEQ multiplex PCR. The sample yields over 450,000 clones, roughly nine tenths seen once. The input for sequencing was peripheral blood, taken in a trial of Ad26.COV2.S vaccine versus placebo. These receptor sequences come from a person aged 18 to 65 who received the Ad26.COV2.S COVID-19 vaccine or a placebo. The conserved cysteine and the conserved F or W are not part of the CDR3 here. Each record gives: V gene, J gene, CDR3 protein.

TRBV19	TRBJ2-1	ASRRDSDNEQF
TRBV2	TRBJ2-1	ASTYSVGQF
TRBV11-2	TRBJ2-7	ASSFGQVYEQY
TRBV5-4	TRBJ2-1	ASSPGLAANNEQF
TRBV10-3	TRBJ2-4	AISESLENIQY
TRBV6-8	TRBJ1-6	ASSYGGRGEPPLH
TRBV5-1	TRBJ2-5	ASSLAGSGKETQY
TRBV7-2	TRBJ1-2	ASSLAGGTAYGYT
TRBV7-2	TRBJ2-1	ASSTRTSGGRSSYNEQF
TRBV18	TRBJ2-2	ASSSAGTGNLAGELF
TRBV2	TRBJ2-1	ASGIIPPMGEQF
TRBV25-1	TRBJ1-4	ASSEEEDRGKEKLF
TRBV3-1/TRBV3-2	TRBJ2-5	ASSHRSQVGETQY